This record concerns one TCR beta chain sequence. No cognate antigen has been identified for it. The sample holds no much larger clone one base away, and base qualities are not on file. This entry is derived from a study of T cells in narcolepsy listed by TCRdb under 2018. For context, the study as a whole: The study enrolled patients with narcolepsy type 1 or type 2 (NT1, NT2) together with healthy control donors. To look for autoreactive T cells in narcolepsy patients that target self-antigens of hypocretin neurons (hypocretin, TRIB2), the study used TCR Vbeta sequencing to follow clonotypes in blood and CSF.

For TCR Vbeta sequencing, memory CD4+ T cells were sorted ex vivo from the peripheral blood of both healthy controls and narcolepsy patients. The research as a whole found: Autoreactive clonotypes were reported to be detected serially in the blood of the same patients and of different patients, but not in the blood of healthy controls. Plots that compared CSF and blood CD4+ T cell clonotypes from the same patient highlighted HCRT-specific and TRIB2-specific autoreactive clonotypes. No sequences matching autoreactive T cell clones were present in some of the blood memory CD4+ repertoires from patients and controls. Patients and controls had similar numbers of sequenced blood memory CD4+ clonotypes, with averages of about 39,494 in patients and 33,354 in controls.

CDR1 and CDR2, per the germline V gene, are SGHDN and FVKESK. The CDR3 sequence holds 15 residues, the cysteine and phenylalanine included. Only the CDR3 portion is preserved as DNA: 45 bases, with reading frame beginning at the first base. Library preparation was by the immunoSEQ multiplex PCR assay. Sourced from immuneACCESS, this table was stored by TCRdb with only in-frame sequences that have V and J called. A share of the clones is absent; for the studies checked, an unresolved V gene accounts for under half, and the remainder has no known explanation. In all, the sample holds approximately 25,000 clones, and 79% of those were seen once. The top ten clonotypes cover roughly 6.8% of the sample.

Recombination connected TRBV14 to TRBJ2-5; too little of a D gene remains to name it. The end of the DNA aligns better with TRBJ2-7, so the J call may be wrong. The specimen sequenced was memory (CD45RA-) CD4+ T cells from blood. The meaning of the sample's cell subset or site label: memory T cells sorted ex vivo from peripheral blood. This TCR was sampled from a human donor in good health. The base sequence is TGTGCCAGCAGCCAAGTAGGCGGCAGATCCTACGAGCAGTACTTC. It translates to CASSQVGGRSYEQYF.